This T cell receptor beta chain comes out of a study of T cells in Graves' hyperthyroidism and ophthalmopathy. The V and J ends lost 3 bases and 7 bases respectively, with 20 bases between them. This CDR3 has 16 amino acids. Study findings and constraints: Ophthalmopathy onset followed model prediction by a median roughly six months.

This clonotype was found many times. Its antigen is currently unknown. Authors of the study amplified TCR beta CDR3 regions from RNA transcripts. The HTBI primer set drove a first-round RT-PCR of the TCR CDR3. MiXCR, run by TCRdb on the multiplex PCR reads, gives a single entry per CDR3 protein. Here the sample spans some 500,000 distinct CDR3 sequences, about an eighth being singletons. The sequenced material came from blood. This receptor was taken from a woman between 18 and 29 years old with Graves' hyperthyroidism. This chain connects TRBV12-3 or TRBV12-4 to TRBJ2-3; maybe TRBD2 (6 bases). The CDR3 protein is CASSFRASVQKNTQYF. In nucleotides, the CDR3 is TGTGCCAGCAGTTTCCGGGCTAGCGTGCAAAAAAATACGCAGTATTTT.